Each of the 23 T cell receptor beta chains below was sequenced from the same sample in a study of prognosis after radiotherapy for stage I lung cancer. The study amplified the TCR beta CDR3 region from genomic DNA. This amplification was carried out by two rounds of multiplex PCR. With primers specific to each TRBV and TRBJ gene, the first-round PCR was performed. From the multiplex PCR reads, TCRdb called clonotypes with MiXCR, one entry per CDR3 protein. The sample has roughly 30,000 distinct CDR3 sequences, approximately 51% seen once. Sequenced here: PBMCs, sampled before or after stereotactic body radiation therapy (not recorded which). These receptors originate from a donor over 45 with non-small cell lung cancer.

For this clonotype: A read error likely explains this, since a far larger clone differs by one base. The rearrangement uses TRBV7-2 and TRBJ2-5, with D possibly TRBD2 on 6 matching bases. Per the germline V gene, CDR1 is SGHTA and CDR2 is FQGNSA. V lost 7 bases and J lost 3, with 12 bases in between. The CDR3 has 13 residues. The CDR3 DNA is TGTGCCAGCATCTCGCAGCGGGAAGAGACCCAGTACTTC. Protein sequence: CASISQREETQYF.

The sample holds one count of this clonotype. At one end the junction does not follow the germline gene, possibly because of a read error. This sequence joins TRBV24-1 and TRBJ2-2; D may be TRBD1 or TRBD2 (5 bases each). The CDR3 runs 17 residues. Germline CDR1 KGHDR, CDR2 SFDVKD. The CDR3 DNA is TGTGCCACCAGTGATTTGGGCAGGGTGCCTAACACCGGGGATCTGTTTTTT. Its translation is CATSDLGRVPNTGDLFF.

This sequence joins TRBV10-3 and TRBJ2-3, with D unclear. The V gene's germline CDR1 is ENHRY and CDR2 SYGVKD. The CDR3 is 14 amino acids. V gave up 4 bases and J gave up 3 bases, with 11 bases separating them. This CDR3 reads CAISGAGGTDTQYF. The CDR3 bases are TGTGCCATCAGTGGAGCAGGCGGAACAGATACGCAGTATTTT.

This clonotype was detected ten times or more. The CDR3 bases are TGCAGTGCCCGACCTCAGGGTCTGGAGGACACTGAAGCTTTCTTT. Its protein is CSARPQGLEDTEAFF. The chain has TRBV20-1 and TRBJ1-1, with D perhaps TRBD1 (5 bases). The CDR3 runs to 15 residues. Germline CDR1 is DFQATT and CDR2 is SNEGSKA (reference sequence). V was clipped by 6 bases and J by 3 bases, with 20 bases between them.

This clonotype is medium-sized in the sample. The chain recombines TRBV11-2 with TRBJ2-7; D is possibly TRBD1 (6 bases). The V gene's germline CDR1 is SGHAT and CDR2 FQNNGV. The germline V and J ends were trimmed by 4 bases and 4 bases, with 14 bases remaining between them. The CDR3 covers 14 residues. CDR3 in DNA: TGTGCCAGCAGCTCCACAGGGATGAGGTACGAGCAGTACTTC. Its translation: CASSSTGMRYEQYF.

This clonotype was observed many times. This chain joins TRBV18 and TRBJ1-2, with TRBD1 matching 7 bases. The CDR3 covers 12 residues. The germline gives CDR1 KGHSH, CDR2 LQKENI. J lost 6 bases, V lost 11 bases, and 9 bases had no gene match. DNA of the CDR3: TGTGCCGCCATAGGAACAGGGGATGGCTACACCTTC. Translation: CAAIGTGDGYTF.

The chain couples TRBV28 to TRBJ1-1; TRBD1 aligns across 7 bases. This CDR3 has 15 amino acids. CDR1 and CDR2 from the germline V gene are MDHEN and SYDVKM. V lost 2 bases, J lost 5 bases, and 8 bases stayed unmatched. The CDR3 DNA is TGTGCCAGCAGTTTACGCGACAGGGTCAGAACTGAAGCTTTCTTT. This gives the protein CASSLRDRVRTEAFF. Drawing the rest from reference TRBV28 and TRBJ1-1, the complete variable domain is DVKVTQSSRYLVKRTGEKVFLECVQDMDHENMFWYRQDPGLGLRLIYFSYDVKMKEKGDIPEGYSVSREKKERFSLILESASTNQTSMYLCASSLRDRVRTEAFFGQGTRLTVV.

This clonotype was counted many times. For the CDR3, the DNA is TGTGCCAGCGGAAGCGGGAGTACAAATGAGCAGTTCTTC. This codes for CASGSGSTNEQFF. The chain carries TRBV6-1 and TRBJ2-1; 8 bases fit TRBD2. Germline assignment: CDR1 MNHNS and CDR2 SASEGT. Trimming took 8 bases from V and 7 from J; bases not matched to a gene: 7. The CDR3 extends over 13 amino acids.

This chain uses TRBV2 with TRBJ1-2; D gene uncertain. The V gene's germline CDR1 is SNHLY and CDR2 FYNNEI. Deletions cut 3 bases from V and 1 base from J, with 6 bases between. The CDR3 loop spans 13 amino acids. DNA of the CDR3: TGTGCCAGCAGTGACAGGATTAACTATGGCTACACCTTC. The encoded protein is CASSDRINYGYTF.

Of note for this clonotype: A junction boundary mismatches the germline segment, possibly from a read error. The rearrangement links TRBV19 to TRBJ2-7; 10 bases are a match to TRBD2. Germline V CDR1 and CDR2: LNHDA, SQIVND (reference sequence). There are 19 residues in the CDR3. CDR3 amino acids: CASSIVVDSGTSVSYERYF. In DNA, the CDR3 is TGTGCCAGTAGTATAGTTGTAGATTCCGGGACTAGCGTATCCTACGAGCGGTACTTC.

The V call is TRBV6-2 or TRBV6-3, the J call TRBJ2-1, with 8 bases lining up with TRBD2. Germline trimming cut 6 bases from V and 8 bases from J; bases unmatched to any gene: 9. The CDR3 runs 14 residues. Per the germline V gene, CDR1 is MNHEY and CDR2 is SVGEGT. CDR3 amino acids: CASRYSGSRDEQFF. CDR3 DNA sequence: TGTGCCAGCAGATACAGCGGGAGTCGCGATGAGCAGTTCTTC.

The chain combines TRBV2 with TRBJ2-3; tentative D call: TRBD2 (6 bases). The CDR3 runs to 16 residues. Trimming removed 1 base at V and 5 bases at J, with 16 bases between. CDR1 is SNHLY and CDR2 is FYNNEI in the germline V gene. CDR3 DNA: TGTGCCAGCAGTGAAGAAAGGGGACTTAGGGGAGATACGCAGTATTTT. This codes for CASSEERGLRGDTQYF.

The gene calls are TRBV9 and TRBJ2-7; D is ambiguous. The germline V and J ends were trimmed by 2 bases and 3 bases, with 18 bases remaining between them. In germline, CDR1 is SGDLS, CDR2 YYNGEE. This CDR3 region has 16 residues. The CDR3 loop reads CASSVCLPPSIYEQYF. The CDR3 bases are TGTGCCAGCAGCGTGTGCCTCCCCCCCTCAATCTACGAGCAGTACTTC.

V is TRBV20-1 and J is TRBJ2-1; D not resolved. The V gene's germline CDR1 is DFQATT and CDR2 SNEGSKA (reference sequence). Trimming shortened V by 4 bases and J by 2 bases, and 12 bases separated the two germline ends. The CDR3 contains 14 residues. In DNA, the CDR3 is TGCAGTGCTAAGTTAGGCCCGACCTACAATGAGCAGTTCTTC. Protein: CSAKLGPTYNEQFF.

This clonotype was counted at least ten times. The DNA of the CDR3 is TGTGCCAGTAGTCAAGCGGGAGTTAACACCGGGGAGCTGTTTTTT. Protein: CASSQAGVNTGELFF. The chain has TRBV19 and TRBJ2-2, with 8 bases identical to TRBD2. CDR1 is LNHDA, CDR2 SQIVND, per germline (reference sequence). Trimming cost V 5 bases and J 2 bases; bases outside gene matches: 4. The CDR3 contains 15 residues.

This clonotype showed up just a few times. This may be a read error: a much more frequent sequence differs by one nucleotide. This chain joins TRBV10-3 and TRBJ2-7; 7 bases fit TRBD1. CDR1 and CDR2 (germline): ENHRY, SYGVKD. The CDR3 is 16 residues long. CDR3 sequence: CATSSMTGRSRHEQYF. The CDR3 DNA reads TGTGCCACCAGTAGCATGACAGGGAGAAGTAGGCACGAGCAGTACTTC.

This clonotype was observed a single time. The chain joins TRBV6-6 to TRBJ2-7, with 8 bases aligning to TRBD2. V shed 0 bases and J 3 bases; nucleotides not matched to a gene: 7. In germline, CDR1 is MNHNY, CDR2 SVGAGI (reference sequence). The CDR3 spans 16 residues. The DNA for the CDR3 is TGTGCCAGCAGTTACTCGAGGGTCCGGGAGGGCTACGAGCAGTACTTC. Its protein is CASSYSRVREGYEQYF.

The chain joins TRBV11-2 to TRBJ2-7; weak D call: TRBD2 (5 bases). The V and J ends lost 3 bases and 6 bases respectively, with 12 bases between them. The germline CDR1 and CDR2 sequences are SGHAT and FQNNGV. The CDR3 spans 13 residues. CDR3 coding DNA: TGTGCCAGCAGCTTCGTGAGGGCCGGCGAGCAGTACTTC. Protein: CASSFVRAGEQYF.

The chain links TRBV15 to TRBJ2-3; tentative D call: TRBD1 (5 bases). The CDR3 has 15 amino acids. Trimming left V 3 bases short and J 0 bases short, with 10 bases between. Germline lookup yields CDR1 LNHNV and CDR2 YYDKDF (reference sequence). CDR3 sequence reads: CATSRGRLSTDTQYF. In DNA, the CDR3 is TGTGCCACCAGCAGGGGGCGGTTAAGCACAGATACGCAGTATTTT.

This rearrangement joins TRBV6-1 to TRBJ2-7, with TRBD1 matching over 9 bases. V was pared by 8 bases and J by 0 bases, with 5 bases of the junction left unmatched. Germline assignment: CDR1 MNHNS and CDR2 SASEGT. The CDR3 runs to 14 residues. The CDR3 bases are TGTGCCAGCGGCAGACAGGGGGGCTCCTACGAGCAGTACTTC. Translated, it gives CASGRQGGSYEQYF.

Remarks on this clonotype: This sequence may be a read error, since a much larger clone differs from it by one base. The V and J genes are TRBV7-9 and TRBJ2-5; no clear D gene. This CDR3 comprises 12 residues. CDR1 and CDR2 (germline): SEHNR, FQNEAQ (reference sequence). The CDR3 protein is CSSSLSAETQYF. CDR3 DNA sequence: TGTTCCAGCAGCTTATCGGCGGAGACCCAGTACTTC.

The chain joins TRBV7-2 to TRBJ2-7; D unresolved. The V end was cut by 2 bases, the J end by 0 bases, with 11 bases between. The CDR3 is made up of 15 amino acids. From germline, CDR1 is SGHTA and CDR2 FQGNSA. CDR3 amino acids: CASSLYMGYSYEQYF. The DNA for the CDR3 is TGTGCCAGCAGCTTATACATGGGGTACTCCTACGAGCAGTACTTC.

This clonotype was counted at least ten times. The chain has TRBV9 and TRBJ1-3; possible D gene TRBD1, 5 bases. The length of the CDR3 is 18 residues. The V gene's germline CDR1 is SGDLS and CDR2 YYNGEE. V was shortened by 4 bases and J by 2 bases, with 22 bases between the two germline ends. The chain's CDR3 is CASSKTAQISGAGNTIYF. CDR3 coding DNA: TGTGCCAGCAGCAAGACAGCCCAAATATCGGGTGCTGGAAACACCATATATTTT.